This T cell receptor beta chain comes out of a study of regulatory T cells in long-lasting Graves disease. Notes on the study in general: The TCR repertoire of persistent Graves' patients was less diverse than that of newly diagnosed ones.

Libraries of TCR beta came from iRepertoire HTBI primers plus Arm-PCR of CDR3 regions. MiXCR, run by TCRdb on the multiplex PCR reads, gives a single entry per CDR3 protein. This table holds some 450,000 distinct CDR3 sequences, around 15% found once. Specified time point: newly diagnosed GD, antithyroid drugs for less than 3 months. Researchers made the TCR library from RNA that was extracted from PBMCs. This clonotype was detected many times. Its antigen is as yet unknown. Germline CDR1 is SGHTA and CDR2 is FQGNSA. Trimming stripped 10 bases from V and 0 bases from J, with 19 bases between. The CDR3 covers 16 residues. The same sample was also used in a study of T cells in Graves' hyperthyroidism and ophthalmopathy.

This receptor was taken from a woman aged 30 to 39 with Graves disease. The rearrangement joins TRBV7-2 to TRBJ2-1; tentative D call: TRBD2 (6 bases). Sequences were derived from peripheral blood mononuclear cells (PBMCs), sampled at new diagnosis, from a patient treated with antithyroid drugs. The CDR3 here is CAMRPLAQSSYNEQFF. CDR3 DNA sequence: TGTGCCATGAGGCCCCTAGCGCAGAGCTCCTACAATGAGCAGTTCTTC.